The 30 T cell receptor beta chains given below trace back to one sample, sequenced in a study of vaccination effects on CD4 cells after COVID-19. Viral peptide pools were used in the ViraFEST assay to expand antigen-specific CD4+ T cells, and sequencing came afterward. Following an approximately 9-day culture, CD4+ T cells were purified. The method was immunoSEQ multiplex PCR; TCRdb's version includes in-frame clones alone and lacks a portion of them. The sample lists 50,000 to 75,000 clones, roughly 80% occurring once. Antigen specificity for these receptors is unknown. Sequencing was performed on CD4+ T cells from PBMCs cultured with HCoV-229E spike peptides, taken before COVID-19 vaccination. All receptors come from a human donor who received a COVID-19 vaccine.

This chain links TRBV18 with TRBJ1-3, with D tentatively TRBD1 (5 bases). This CDR3 comprises 15 residues. Germline values: CDR1 KGHSH, CDR2 LQKENI. The ends were cut back, 5 bases at V and 0 bases at J, with 11 bases in the middle. The CDR3 sequence is CASSGTPDSGNTIYF. The CDR3 DNA reads TGTGCCAGCTCAGGGACTCCCGACTCTGGAAACACCATATATTTT.

This clone has a handful of counts. V usage is TRBV3-1 (or the pseudogene TRBV3-2) and J usage is TRBJ1-2, with D perhaps matching TRBD1 (6 bases). Germline CDR1 is LGHDT and CDR2 is YNNKEL (reference sequence). This CDR3 has 17 residues. Trimming removed 2 bases at V and 7 bases at J, with 23 bases between. Here the CDR3 reads CASSQWGNLGARSGYTF. CDR3 sequence (DNA): TGTGCCAGCAGCCAATGGGGGAACCTGGGGGCTCGCTCTGGCTACACCTTC.

Only one count was recorded for this clone. The chain combines TRBV6-4 with TRBJ1-6; weak D call: TRBD1 (6 bases). Trimming removed 6 bases at V and 3 bases at J, with 6 bases between. Germline lookup yields CDR1 MRHNA and CDR2 SNTAGT. The length of the CDR3 is 13 residues. The CDR3 loop is CASRQGYNSPLHF. The CDR3 nucleotides are TGTGCCAGCAGACAGGGCTATAATTCACCCCTCCACTTT.

This chain links TRBV6-5 with TRBJ2-5; 7 bases fit TRBD1. Germline lookup yields CDR1 MNHEY and CDR2 SVGAGI. Trimming removed 6 bases from V and 10 bases from J; junction bases left unmatched: 8. The CDR3 contains 12 residues. The CDR3 spells CASRLTGFDQYF. DNA for the CDR3: TGTGCCAGCAGGTTGACAGGGTTTGACCAGTACTTC.

The rearrangement joins TRBV3-1 (or the pseudogene TRBV3-2) to TRBJ2-1, with TRBD2 identical over 9 bases. The CDR3 is made up of 15 amino acids. Germline lookup yields CDR1 LGHDT and CDR2 YNNKEL (reference sequence). The V gene end was trimmed by 5 bases and the J gene end by 6 bases; junction bases not matched to a gene: 8. DNA for the CDR3: TGTGCCAGCAGCTACGCGGGGGGGCCAGGCAATGAGCAGTTCTTC. Translating gives CASSYAGGPGNEQFF.

The rearrangement links TRBV6-5 to TRBJ2-1; D is possibly TRBD2 (6 bases). V lost 6 bases and J lost 7, with 7 bases in between. Germline V CDR1 and CDR2: MNHEY, SVGAGI. This CDR3 is 11 amino acids long. The CDR3 here is CASSRGNEQFF. CDR3 coding DNA: TGTGCCAGCAGCCGGGGGAATGAGCAGTTCTTC.

This clone was observed once. The genes are TRBV12-3 or TRBV12-4 and TRBJ1-2; a possible D gene is TRBD1 (5 bases). This CDR3 spans 12 amino acids. Trimming left V 3 bases short and J 7 bases short, with 9 bases between. The CDR3 loop is CASSFGRGGYTF. The DNA of the CDR3 is TGTGCCAGCAGTTTTGGGAGGGGTGGCTACACCTTC.

CDR3 residues: CASSQDPTNEKLFF. The CDR3 region has the DNA TGCGCCAGCAGCCAAGATCCAACTAATGAAAAACTGTTTTTT. The chain links TRBV4-3 to TRBJ1-4; D gene uncertain. Germline assignment: CDR1 LGHNA and CDR2 YSLEER. The CDR3 is 14 residues long. The V end lost 0 bases, the J end lost 0 bases, and 2 bases lay between the germline ends.

There are a few counts of this clone. J is TRBJ1-1 and V is TRBV7-2; D is ambiguous. The CDR3 has 12 amino acids. The V gene lost 1 base and the J gene lost 5 bases, with 5 bases spanning the gap. From germline, CDR1 is SGHTA and CDR2 FQGNSA. Here the CDR3 reads CASSLVRTEAFF. CDR3 nucleotides: TGTGCCAGCAGCTTAGTAAGAACTGAAGCTTTCTTT.

The chain combines TRBV5-1 with TRBJ2-3; D uncertain. Trimming took off 4 bases at V and 4 bases at J, with 16 bases between the two ends. CDR3 length: 15 amino acids. Germline V gene data show CDR1 as SGHRS and CDR2 as YFSETQ. CDR3 sequence (DNA): TGCGCCAGCAGCCGCATAGCTGGGGAAGCAGATACGCAGTATTTT. Its protein product is CASSRIAGEADTQYF. The whole variable domain, filled in from reference TRBV5-1 and TRBJ2-3, reads KAGVTQTPRYLIKTRGQQVTLSCSPISGHRSVSWYQQTPGQGLQFLFEYFSETQRNKGNFPGRFSGRQFSNSRSEMNVSTLELGDSALYLCASSRIAGEADTQYFGPGTRLTVL.

This rearrangement joins TRBV10-2 to TRBJ2-2; D ambiguous. Germline CDR1 reads WSHSY; CDR2 reads SAAADI. The CDR3 covers 13 residues. The ends were cut back, 5 bases at V and 6 bases at J, with 10 bases in the middle. The CDR3 loop reads CASSINLPGELFF. The CDR3 region has the DNA TGCGCCAGCAGTATAAATCTTCCCGGGGAGCTGTTTTTT.

This clone has a handful of counts. The chain combines TRBV20-1 with TRBJ1-5; maybe TRBD1 (5 bases). This CDR3 region has 13 residues. Trimming cost V 3 bases and J 5 bases, with 11 bases left between them. Per the germline V gene, CDR1 is DFQATT and CDR2 is SNEGSKA (reference sequence). The CDR3 sequence: CSASGGTHQPQHF. The CDR3 DNA is TGCAGTGCTAGTGGGGGGACGCATCAGCCCCAGCATTTT.

V and J are TRBV30 and TRBJ1-1; D is possibly TRBD1 (6 bases). Trimming took off 2 bases at V and 4 bases at J, with 11 bases between the two ends. Germline V gene data show CDR1 as GTSNPN and CDR2 as SVGIG (reference sequence). The CDR3 extends over 13 amino acids. The CDR3 DNA follows: TGTGCCTGGAGTAGACAGGCGACCACTGAAGCTTTCTTT. This translates into CAWSRQATTEAFF.

The CDR3 region has the DNA TGCGCCAGCACTAGCGGGGGATTAAACGAGCAGTACGTC. This gives the protein CASTSGGLNEQYV. This rearrangement joins TRBV10-2 to TRBJ2-7; TRBD2 aligns across 10 bases. Trimming took 7 bases from V and 5 from J; bases not matched to a gene: 5. Germline V lookup: CDR1 WSHSY, CDR2 SAAADI. The CDR3 is made up of 13 amino acids.

The rearrangement links TRBV3-1 (or the pseudogene TRBV3-2) to TRBJ1-1; D is unresolved. There are 13 residues in the CDR3. V lost 1 base to trimming and J lost 9 bases, with 12 bases between them. Germline V gene data show CDR1 as LGHDT and CDR2 as YNNKEL (reference sequence). CDR3 loop: CASSQGQAGQAFF. The DNA of the CDR3 is TGTGCCAGCAGCCAAGGCCAGGCGGGCCAAGCTTTCTTT.

The rearrangement uses TRBV6-1 and TRBJ1-5; TRBD1 is a possible D gene (6 bases). Trimming cost V 3 bases and J 5 bases, with 11 bases left between them. This CDR3 spans 14 amino acids. CDR1 and CDR2 (germline): MNHNS, SASEGT. The CDR3 reads CASSEGGRDQPQHF. The CDR3 nucleotides are TGTGCCAGCAGTGAGGGGGGCAGGGATCAGCCCCAGCATTTT.

This clone was detected once. The chain combines TRBV5-5 with TRBJ2-2, with 9 bases that match TRBD1. Germline CDR1 reads SGHKS; CDR2 reads YYEKEE (reference sequence). Trimming took 4 bases from V and 1 from J; bases not matched to a gene: 5. The CDR3 spans 16 residues. CDR3 in DNA: TGTGCCAGCAGCCCCGACAGGGGGTGGAACACCGGGGAGCTGTTTTTT. Protein: CASSPDRGWNTGELFF.

The chain links TRBV9 to TRBJ1-1; D is uncertain. Trimming pared 3 bases from V and 3 bases from J, leaving 15 bases between. The CDR3 is 15 residues long. CDR1 is SGDLS and CDR2 is YYNGEE in the germline V gene. This CDR3 reads CASSARTGDDTEAFF. The CDR3 coding sequence is TGTGCCAGCAGCGCCCGGACCGGAGATGACACTGAAGCTTTCTTT.

The chain joins TRBV5-1 to TRBJ2-4; 7 bases align to TRBD1. V lost 0 bases to trimming and J lost 12 bases; unmatched junction nucleotides: 9. There are 14 residues in the CDR3. Germline CDR1 is SGHRS and CDR2 is YFSETQ. CDR3 nucleotide sequence: TGCGCCAGCAGCTTGGAGACAGGGCCTCGACATCAGTACTTC. It specifies CASSLETGPRHQYF.

Only one count was recorded for this clone. This chain links TRBV19 with TRBJ1-1; TRBD1 aligns across 7 bases. V shed 5 bases, J shed 5 bases, and the junction held 8 bases outside the gene matches. Germline V CDR1 and CDR2: LNHDA, SQIVND (reference sequence). The CDR3 is 14 amino acids. This CDR3 is CASSPRQGGTEAFF. The CDR3 DNA is TGTGCCAGTAGTCCGCGACAGGGAGGGACTGAAGCTTTCTTT.

The chain couples TRBV6-5 to TRBJ1-2; a possible D gene is TRBD1 (6 bases). CDR1 MNHEY and CDR2 SVGAGI come from the germline V gene. The CDR3 runs 14 residues. V was shortened by 0 bases and J by 10 bases, with 15 bases between the two germline ends. The CDR3 DNA follows: TGTGCCAGCAGTTACTCGAACAGGGCAGGAACCTACACCTTC. Amino acid sequence: CASSYSNRAGTYTF.

CDR3 in amino acids: CASSATPQETQYF. As DNA, the CDR3 is TGTGCCAGCAGCGCTACCCCCCAGGAGACCCAGTACTTC. V usage is TRBV9 and J usage is TRBJ2-5; D gene unclear. V lost 3 bases, J lost 5 bases, and 11 bases lay in between. CDR3 length equals 13 residues. Germline V gene data show CDR1 as SGDLS and CDR2 as YYNGEE.

V and J are TRBV5-1 and TRBJ1-1; a weak D match, TRBD1 (6 bases). The germline V and J ends were trimmed by 0 bases and 4 bases, with 19 bases remaining between them. The CDR3 is made up of 17 amino acids. Germline V CDR1 and CDR2: SGHRS, YFSETQ. CDR3 bases: TGCGCCAGCAGCTTGGGGGGGCGGGAAGGCTACGGCACTGAAGCTTTCTTT. This codes for CASSLGGREGYGTEAFF.

This rearrangement joins TRBV18 to TRBJ2-2; tentative D call: TRBD1 (5 bases). V lost 0 bases, J lost 2 bases, and 10 bases lay in between. There are 16 residues in the CDR3. In germline, CDR1 is KGHSH, CDR2 LQKENI. CDR3 DNA: TGTGCCAGCTCACCACCGAAGACAGTCAACACCGGGGAGCTGTTTTTT. It encodes CASSPPKTVNTGELFF. The variable domain in full, with the rest retrieved from reference TRBV18 and TRBJ2-2, is NAGVMQNPRHLVRRRGQEARLRCSPMKGHSHVYWYRQLPEEGLKFMVYLQKENIIDESGMPKERFSAEFPKEGPSILRIQQVVRGDSAAYFCASSPPKTVNTGELFFGEGSRLTVL.

This chain connects TRBV7-2 to TRBJ2-5, with a possible D match to TRBD2 (5 bases). CDR1 is SGHTA and CDR2 is FQGNSA in the germline V gene. CDR3 size: 16 residues. Trimming took off 4 bases at V and 1 base at J, with 16 bases between the two ends. The CDR3 here is CASSYGLARTQETQYF. The CDR3 DNA is TGTGCCAGCAGCTACGGGCTAGCAAGAACCCAAGAGACCCAGTACTTC.

The chain links TRBV13 to TRBJ2-7, with 13 nucleotides matching TRBD2. Germline V CDR1 and CDR2: PRHDT, FYEKMQ (reference sequence). The CDR3 has 17 residues. Trimming cost V 5 bases and J 0 bases; bases outside gene matches: 7. CDR3 region: CASSRGLAGVSSYEQYV. CDR3 nucleotides: TGTGCCAGCAGCCGAGGACTAGCGGGGGTCAGCTCCTACGAGCAGTACGTC.

The chain couples TRBV3-1 (or the pseudogene TRBV3-2) to TRBJ2-2; tentative D call: TRBD1 (7 bases). The CDR3 contains 16 residues. Trimming stripped 7 bases from V and 4 bases from J, with 19 bases between. The germline gives CDR1 LGHDT, CDR2 YNNKEL (reference sequence). This chain's CDR3 is CASNARQGGSTGELFF. As DNA, the CDR3 is TGTGCCAGCAACGCGAGACAGGGAGGAAGCACCGGGGAGCTGTTTTTT.

This rearrangement joins TRBV18 to TRBJ1-3, with 8 nucleotides matching TRBD1. V lost 3 bases and J lost 0; bases outside the gene matches: 4. Germline V lookup: CDR1 KGHSH, CDR2 LQKENI. The CDR3 is 16 residues long. CDR3 sequence reads: CASSPLTGVSGNTIYF. The CDR3 bases are TGTGCCAGCTCACCGCTGACAGGGGTCTCTGGAAACACCATATATTTT.

The rearrangement uses TRBV5-1 and TRBJ2-3; 10 bases match TRBD2. Trimming cost V 6 bases and J 4 bases; bases outside gene matches: 11. This CDR3 is 16 amino acids long. The germline CDR1 and CDR2 sequences are SGHRS and YFSETQ. The CDR3 protein is CASNTLAGAGADTQYF. The DNA for the CDR3 is TGCGCCAGCAATACTCTAGCGGGGGCAGGGGCAGATACGCAGTATTTT.

The genes are TRBV3-1 (or the pseudogene TRBV3-2) and TRBJ2-7; the match to TRBD1 covers 8 bases. Trimming removed 4 bases from V and 1 base from J; junction bases left unmatched: 9. Germline V gene sequence: CDR1 LGHDT, CDR2 YNNKEL (reference sequence). This CDR3 region has 16 residues. The CDR3 coding sequence is TGTGCCAGCAGCCCCGACGGACAGGGCACATCCTACGAGCAGTACGTC. Its translation is CASSPDGQGTSYEQYV.